A few counts support the clone carrying this T cell receptor (beta chain). Its antigen remains unknown. Germline CDR1 MNHNS, CDR2 SASEGT. The V segment lost 4 bases and the J segment 3 bases; nucleotides outside the gene matches: 9. The CDR3 is 16 amino acids. TCRdb reprocessed the RACE reads with MiXCR, giving one entry per CDR3 protein. This sample has 95,000 to 150,000 distinct CDR3 sequences; roughly an eighth occur once, and the top ten carry 0.8% to 1%. This record belongs to a study of human T cells and chemical hapten exposure. Study-level findings and limits: TCRs above 1 in 1000 frequency stayed constant with DPC sensitization. In comparison with controls, expanded TCRs gave rise to a significantly larger number of large CDR3 similarity clusters.

Time point noted: patch test 1, 2 weeks after DPC sensitization. Specified treatment: therapeutic diphenylcyclopropenone sensitization with weekly scalp DPC. The specimen comprised whole blood, sampled in connection with sensitization to the hapten diphenylcyclopropenone (DPC). The sequence came from a man between 18 and 35 years old with alopecia areata. Some clones in this sample may be carry-over from other donors' samples. This rearrangement joins TRBV6-1 to TRBJ2-3; 8 bases align to TRBD2. In DNA, the CDR3 is TGTGCCAGCAGTGCCCTTAGCGGGGAGGCGACAGATACGCAGTATTTT. Translated: CASSALSGEATDTQYF.